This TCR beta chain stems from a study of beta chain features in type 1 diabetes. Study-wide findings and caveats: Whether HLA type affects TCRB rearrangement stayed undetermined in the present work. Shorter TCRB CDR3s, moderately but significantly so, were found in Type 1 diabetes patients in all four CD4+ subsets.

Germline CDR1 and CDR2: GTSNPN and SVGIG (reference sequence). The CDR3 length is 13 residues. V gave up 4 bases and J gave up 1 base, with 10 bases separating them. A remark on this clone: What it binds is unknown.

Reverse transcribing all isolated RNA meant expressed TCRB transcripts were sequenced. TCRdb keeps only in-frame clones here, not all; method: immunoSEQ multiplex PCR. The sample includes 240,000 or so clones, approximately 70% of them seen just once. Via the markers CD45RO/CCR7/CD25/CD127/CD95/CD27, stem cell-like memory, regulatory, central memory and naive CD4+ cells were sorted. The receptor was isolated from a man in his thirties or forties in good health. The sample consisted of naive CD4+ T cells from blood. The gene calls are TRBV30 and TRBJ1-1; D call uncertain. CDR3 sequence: CAWTTAPNTEAFF. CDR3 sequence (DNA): TGTGCCTGGACCACAGCCCCGAACACTGAAGCTTTCTTT. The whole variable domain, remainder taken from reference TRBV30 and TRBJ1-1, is SQTIHQWPATLVQPVGSPLSLECTVEGTSNPNLYWYRQAAGRGLQLLFYSVGIGQISSEVPQNLSASRPQDRQFILSSKKLLLSDSGFYLCAWTTAPNTEAFFGQGTRLTVV.